Reported below is one TCR beta chain. The data were produced by immunoSEQ multiplex PCR, yet TCRdb's version contains in-frame clones alone and is incomplete. Of 150,000 to 200,000 clones in the sample, over 85% are singletons; the top ten hold more than 0.06%. Germline V gives CDR1 MDHEN, CDR2 SYDVKM. V was shortened by 6 bases and J by 7 bases, with 18 bases between the two germline ends. The CDR3 contains 15 residues. The data are from a study of shared clonotypes between healthy human individuals. Study-level background: Each donor contributed plates that comprised three CD4 naive, three CD4 memory, two CD8 naive and one CD8 memory.

This chain joins TRBV28 and TRBJ1-4; D is uncertain. The clonotype originates from a woman in her twenties or thirties in good health. The sequenced sample consisted of naive CD4+ T cells sorted from blood. The subset was: CD45RA+ positively selected. CDR3 loop: CASSPPPNPVEKLFF. As DNA, the CDR3 is TGTGCCAGCAGCCCCCCGCCGAACCCGGTTGAAAAACTGTTTTTT. Supplemented by reference TRBV28 and TRBJ1-4, the full variable domain reads DVKVTQSSRYLVKRTGEKVFLECVQDMDHENMFWYRQDPGLGLRLIYFSYDVKMKEKGDIPEGYSVSREKKERFSLILESASTNQTSMYLCASSPPPNPVEKLFFGSGTQLSVL.